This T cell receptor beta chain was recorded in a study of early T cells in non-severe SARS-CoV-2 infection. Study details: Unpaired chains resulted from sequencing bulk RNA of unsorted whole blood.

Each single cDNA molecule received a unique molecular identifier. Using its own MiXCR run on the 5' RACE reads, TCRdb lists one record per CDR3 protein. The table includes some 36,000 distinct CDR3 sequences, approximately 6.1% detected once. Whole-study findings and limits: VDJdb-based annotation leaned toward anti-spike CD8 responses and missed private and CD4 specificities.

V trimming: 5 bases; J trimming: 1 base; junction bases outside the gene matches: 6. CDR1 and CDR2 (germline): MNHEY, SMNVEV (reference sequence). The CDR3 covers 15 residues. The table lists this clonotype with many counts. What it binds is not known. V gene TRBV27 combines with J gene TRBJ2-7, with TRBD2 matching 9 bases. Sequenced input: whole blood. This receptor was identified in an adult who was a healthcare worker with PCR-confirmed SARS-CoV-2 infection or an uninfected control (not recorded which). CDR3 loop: CASSKTSGRSYEQYF. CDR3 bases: TGTGCCAGCAGTAAAACTAGCGGGCGTTCCTACGAGCAGTACTTC.